This T cell receptor (beta chain) was observed in a study of OX40 agonist ivuxolimab in advanced cancers. At the level of the study: Patients got intravenous ivuxolimab at 0.01 to 10 mg/kg every 2 weeks. Cohort: roughly 80% men, mean age roughly 60, aged roughly 23 to 90.

TCRdb's copy holds only in-frame clones and misses some; the assay was immunoSEQ multiplex PCR. The profile shows 70,000 to 90,000 clones, roughly nine tenths of them singletons. Study-wide points: More expanded clones were found, on average, in CD8+ than in CD4+ T cells.

Regarding this clone: The target antigen is unknown.

CDR3 size: 13 residues. Germline-derived CDR1 and CDR2 are SQVTM and ANQGSEA. V dropped 6 bases and J dropped 4; count of bases not matched to a gene: 4. Sequenced material: CD4+ or CD8+ T cells sorted from blood, taken in a trial of the OX40 agonist ivuxolimab. The J gene is TRBJ2-5, the V gene TRBV29-1; 11 nucleotides agree with TRBD2. The clonotype comes from an adult with an advanced solid tumor such as melanoma, head and neck, liver or kidney cancer. CDR3 nucleotide sequence: TGCAGCGTCGACGGACTAGCGGGAGAGACCCAGTACTTC. Encoded protein: CSVDGLAGETQYF.